These T cell receptor beta chains were read from a single sample in a study of cytomegalovirus exposure and HLA in healthy donors. Sequencing used immunoSEQ multiplex PCR; TCRdb keeps in-frame clones, though not all of them. Of 150,000 to 200,000 clones in the sample, 80% to 85% were seen once. The sample comprised PBMCs. The receptor set was obtained from a man in his late teens or twenties in good health and CMV-seronegative. Each CDR3 is given with its conserved first and last residue. A D gene is named only where the DNA matches it firmly. Clone size is not always given. Where it is, it says once, few, many or a class for expanded clones.

TRBJ2-1 TRBV2 NA NA CASSEGAGEQFF TGTGCCAGCAGTGAAGGGGCTGGTGAGCAGTTCTTC
TRBJ2-3 TRBV28 TRBD2 NA CASSLVWGTSGGITDTQYF TGTGCCAGCAGTTTAGTCTGGGGTACTAGCGGGGGGATCACAGATACGCAGTATTTT
TRBJ2-3 TRBV14 NA NA CASSPTTVSADTQYF TGTGCCAGCAGCCCCACGACAGTTTCCGCAGATACGCAGTATTTT
TRBJ2-7 TRBV9 TRBD2 NA CASSVGLAGVPYEQYF TGTGCCAGCAGCGTAGGGCTAGCGGGAGTGCCCTACGAGCAGTACTTC
TRBJ2-1 TRBV2 NA NA CASSEGRGSYNEQFF TGTGCCAGCAGTGAAGGCAGGGGCTCCTACAATGAGCAGTTCTTC
TRBJ1-1 TRBV7-9 TRBD1 NA CASMIVDRGGLAFF TGTGCCAGCATGATCGTCGACAGGGGCGGTTTGGCTTTCTTT
TRBJ1-1 TRBV6-5 NA NA CASKGRNTEAFF TGTGCCAGCAAAGGGAGGAACACTGAAGCTTTCTTT
TRBJ1-2 TRBV10-3 NA NA CAISDRGRNGYTF TGTGCCATCAGTGATCGAGGGAGGAATGGCTACACCTTC
TRBJ2-7 TRBV6-1 TRBD1 NA CASRRTGTAFSRQYF TGTGCCAGCAGGCGCACCGGGACAGCTTTTTCACGGCAGTACTTC
TRBJ2-5 TRBV27 NA NA CASSPRAGRGGHKQETQYF TGTGCCAGCAGTCCCCGTGCGGGGAGGGGGGGGCATAAACAAGAGACCCAGTACTTC
TRBJ1-3 TRBV5-1 TRBD1 few CASSLAGQGSGNTIYF TGCGCCAGCAGCTTGGCGGGACAGGGGTCTGGAAACACCATATATTTT
TRBJ1-1 TRBV11-3 NA NA CASSIREDTEAFF TGTGCCAGCAGCATAAGGGAGGACACTGAAGCTTTCTTT
TRBJ2-1 TRBV19 TRBD2 NA CASSQRAGAGSEQFF TGTGCCAGCTCCCAGAGGGCGGGAGCGGGGAGTGAGCAGTTCTTC
TRBJ1-6 TRBV6-1 NA NA CASRTRVVDNSPLHF TGTGCCAGCAGGACCAGGGTTGTAGATAATTCACCCCTCCACTTT
TRBJ1-4 TRBV18 NA few CASSPSGNEKLFF TGTGCCAGCTCACCATCCGGTAATGAAAAACTGTTTTTT